These T cell receptor beta chains were read from a single sample in a study of response to subunit inactivated influenza vaccine. TCRdb recomputed calls from the RT-PCR reads with MiXCR, one row per CDR3 protein. This table has about 520,000 distinct CDR3 sequences, roughly 9.8% appearing once. The sequenced sample was PBMCs from blood, obtained 35 to 45 days after vaccination. These receptors came from a man aged 45-65 years who received an inactivated influenza vaccine. The CDR3 runs from the conserved cysteine through the conserved F or W. A D gene is named only where the DNA matches it firmly. Clone sizes are given selectively: once, few, many, or a class where the clone is expanded.

-,TRBV6-1,16,TRBJ1-2,few,TGTGCCAGCAGTGAGGGGGGGACAATCCCCATCTATGGCTACACCTTC,CASSEGGTIPIYGYTF
TRBD2,TRBV9,15,TRBJ2-1,-,TGTGCCAGCAGCGATAGCGGGGGTTCCTACAATGAGCAGTTCTTC,CASSDSGGSYNEQFF
-,TRBV4-3,15,TRBJ1-5,few,TGCGCCAGCAGCCAAGTTGCAGGGGCCATTCAGCCCCAGCATTTT,CASSQVAGAIQPQHF
-,TRBV9,15,TRBJ1-3,many,TGTGCCAGCAGCGTTGGCCAGAGCTCTGGAAACACCATATATTTT,CASSVGQSSGNTIYF
TRBD1,TRBV12-3/TRBV12-4,13,TRBJ1-2,few,TGTGCCACAAACCCCGGGACAGGGAGTTCTCACGCGTTC,CATNPGTGSSHAF
-,TRBV2,14,TRBJ2-2,few,TGTGCCAGCAGAAGGACACCGGACACCGGGGAGCTGTTTTTT,CASRRTPDTGELFF
-,TRBV5-1,15,TRBJ2-5,-,TGCGCCAGCAGCGACGGACAGGGAGGGAGGGAGACCCAGTACTTC,CASSDGQGGRETQYF
TRBD2,TRBV11-2,15,TRBJ2-1,few,TGTGCCAGCAGCCGACTAGCGGGGAGATACAATGAGCAGTTCTTC,CASSRLAGRYNEQFF
TRBD1,TRBV10-3,13,TRBJ2-2,many,TGTGCCATCACAGGACAGGGCACCGGGGAGCTGTTTTTT,CAITGQGTGELFF
-,TRBV5-1,14,TRBJ2-7,many,TGCGCCAGCAGCAAGAACCCCGACTCCTACGAGCAGTACTTC,CASSKNPDSYEQYF
TRBD1,TRBV20-1,15,TRBJ1-2,few,TGCAGTGCTAGTCGGCCTCAGGGGGTAGTTTATGGCTACACCTTC,CSASRPQGVVYGYTF
TRBD2,TRBV7-9,16,TRBJ2-3,few,TGTGCCAGCAGCTTAGACCCAGCGGGAGGGACAGATACGCAGTATTTT,CASSLDPAGGTDTQYF
-,TRBV12-3/TRBV12-4,16,TRBJ2-4,-,TGTGCCAGCAGTTTAGCGGGACACCTAGCCAAAAACATGCAGTACTTC,CASSLAGHLAKNMQYF
TRBD1,TRBV5-1,15,TRBJ2-1,few,TGCGCCAGCAGCGCCGGGACAGGGAACCACAATGAGCAGTTCTTC,CASSAGTGNHNEQFF
-,TRBV7-2,14,TRBJ1-1,-,TGTGCCAGCAGCTTAGAGACGGAGAACACTGAAGCTTTCTTT,CASSLETENTEAFF
-,TRBV6-5,11,TRBJ2-1,many,TGTGCCAGCAGTTCTCTAAGTGAGCAGTTCTTC,CASSSLSEQFF
-,TRBV4-3,14,TRBJ2-5,few,TGCGCCAGCAGCCAAGCACTCTGGCAAGAGACCCAGTACTTC,CASSQALWQETQYF
-,TRBV29-1,16,TRBJ2-5,many,TGCAGCGTTGAAGATCTTGGAGGGGTCCCCCAAGAGACCCAGTACTTC,CSVEDLGGVPQETQYF
TRBD2,TRBV7-2,15,TRBJ2-1,-,TGTGCCAGCAGCTTAGGGGCGGGAGCCCTCAATGAGCAGTTCTTC,CASSLGAGALNEQFF
-,TRBV3-1,14,TRBJ2-1,few,TGTGCCAGCAGCCCAGCGAGCTTCCGGGATGAGCAGTTCTTC,CASSPASFRDEQFF
-,TRBV7-9,13,TRBJ2-3,few,TGTGCCAGCAGCCCGACCGGACGAAATACGCAGTATTTT,CASSPTGRNTQYF
-,TRBV12-3/TRBV12-4,13,TRBJ2-5,few,TGTGCCAGCAGCCGTCCTGGAGGGGAGACCCAGTACTTC,CASSRPGGETQYF
-,TRBV11-2,12,TRBJ1-1,many,TGTGCCAGCAGCTTAGCGAACACTGAAGCTTTCTTT,CASSLANTEAFF
-,TRBV7-2,16,TRBJ2-2,-,TGTGCCAGCAGCCAATTACCGACTTCTAGTGGCGGGGAGCTGTTTTTT,CASSQLPTSSGGELFF